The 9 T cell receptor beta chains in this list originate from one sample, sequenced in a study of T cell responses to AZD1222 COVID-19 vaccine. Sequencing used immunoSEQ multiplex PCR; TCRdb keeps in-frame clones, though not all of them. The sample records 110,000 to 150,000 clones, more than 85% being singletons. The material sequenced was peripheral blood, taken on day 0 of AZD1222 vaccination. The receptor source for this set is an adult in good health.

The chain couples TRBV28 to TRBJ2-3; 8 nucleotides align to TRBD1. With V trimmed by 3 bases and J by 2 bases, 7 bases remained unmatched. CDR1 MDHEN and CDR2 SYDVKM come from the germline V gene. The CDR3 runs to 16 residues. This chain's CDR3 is CASSFLGTGVTDTQYF. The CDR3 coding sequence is TGTGCCAGCAGTTTTCTTGGGACAGGAGTCACAGATACGCAGTATTTT.

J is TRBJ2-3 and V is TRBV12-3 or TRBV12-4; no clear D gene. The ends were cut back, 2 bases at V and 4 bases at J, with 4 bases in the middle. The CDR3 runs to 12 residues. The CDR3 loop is CASSLYSDTQYF. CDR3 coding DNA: TGTGCCAGCAGTTTATATTCAGATACGCAGTATTTT.

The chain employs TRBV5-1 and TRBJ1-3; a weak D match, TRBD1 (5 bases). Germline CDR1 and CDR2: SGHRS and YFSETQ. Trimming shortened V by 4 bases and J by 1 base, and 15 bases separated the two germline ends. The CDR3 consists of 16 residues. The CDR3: CASSASGAVSGNTIYF. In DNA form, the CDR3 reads TGCGCCAGCAGCGCCTCCGGGGCCGTTTCTGGAAACACCATATATTTT.

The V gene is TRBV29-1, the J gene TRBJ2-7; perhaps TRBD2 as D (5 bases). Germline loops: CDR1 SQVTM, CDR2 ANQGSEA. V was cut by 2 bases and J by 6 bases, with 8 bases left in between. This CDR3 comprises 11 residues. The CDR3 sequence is CSVEFGIEQYF. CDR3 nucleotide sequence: TGCAGCGTTGAATTCGGGATCGAGCAGTACTTC.

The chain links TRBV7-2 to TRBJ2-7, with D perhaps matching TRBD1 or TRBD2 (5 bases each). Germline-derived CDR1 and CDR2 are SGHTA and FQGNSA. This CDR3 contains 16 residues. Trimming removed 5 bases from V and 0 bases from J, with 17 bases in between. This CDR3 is CASSTLAGTDSYEQYF. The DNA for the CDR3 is TGTGCCAGCAGCACCTTAGCCGGGACGGACTCCTACGAGCAGTACTTC. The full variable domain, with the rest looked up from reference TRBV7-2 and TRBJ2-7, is GAGVSQSPSNKVTEKGKDVELRCDPISGHTALYWYRQSLGQGLEFLIYFQGNSAPDKSGLPSDRFSAERTGGSVSTLTIQRTQQEDSAVYLCASSTLAGTDSYEQYFGPGTRLTVT.

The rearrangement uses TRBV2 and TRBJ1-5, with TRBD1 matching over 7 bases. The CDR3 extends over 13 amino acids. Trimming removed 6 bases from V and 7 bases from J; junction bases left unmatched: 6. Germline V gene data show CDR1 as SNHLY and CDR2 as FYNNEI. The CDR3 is CASRWQGGQPQHF. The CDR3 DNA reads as TGTGCCAGCAGGTGGCAGGGGGGACAGCCCCAGCATTTT.

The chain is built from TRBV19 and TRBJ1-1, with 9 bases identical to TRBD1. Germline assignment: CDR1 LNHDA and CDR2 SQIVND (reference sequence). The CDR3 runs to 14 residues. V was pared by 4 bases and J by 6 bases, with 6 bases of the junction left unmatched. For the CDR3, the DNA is TGTGCCAGTAGTACGGGACAGGGATGGGCTGAAGCTTTCTTT. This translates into CASSTGQGWAEAFF.

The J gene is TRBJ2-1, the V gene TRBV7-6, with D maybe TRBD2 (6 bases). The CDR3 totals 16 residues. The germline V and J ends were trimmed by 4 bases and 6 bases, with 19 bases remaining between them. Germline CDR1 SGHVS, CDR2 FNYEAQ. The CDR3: CASSSYFGGTINEQFF. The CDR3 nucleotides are TGTGCCAGCAGCTCCTATTTTGGCGGGACGATCAATGAGCAGTTCTTC.

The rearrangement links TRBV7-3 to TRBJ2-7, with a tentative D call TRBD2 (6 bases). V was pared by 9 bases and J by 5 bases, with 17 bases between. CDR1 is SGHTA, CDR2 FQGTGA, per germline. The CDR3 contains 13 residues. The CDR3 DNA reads TGTGCCAGGGGGTGTTGCGGGACGGACGAGCAGTACTTC. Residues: CARGCCGTDEQYF.